This TCR beta chain emerged from a study of tumor-infiltrating lymphocytes in localized non-small cell lung cancer. The CDR3 runs to 15 residues. V shed 0 bases and J shed 2 bases, with 11 bases lying between them. The germline gives CDR1 SGHAT, CDR2 FQNNGV. This table comes from immunoSEQ multiplex PCR, and its TCRdb copy is limited to in-frame clones, with some not included. The sample lists a few thousand clones, about 65% seen once, with about 17% in the top ten. J is TRBJ2-7 and V is TRBV11-2; the D gene is possibly TRBD1 (5 bases). The receptor comes from a human donor with non-small cell lung cancer. Sequencing was done on a sample of uninvolved lung tissue not adjacent to the tumor. The chain's CDR3 is CASSLEEQVPYEQYF. The DNA of the CDR3 is TGTGCCAGCAGCTTAGAGGAACAGGTACCCTACGAGCAGTACTTC.